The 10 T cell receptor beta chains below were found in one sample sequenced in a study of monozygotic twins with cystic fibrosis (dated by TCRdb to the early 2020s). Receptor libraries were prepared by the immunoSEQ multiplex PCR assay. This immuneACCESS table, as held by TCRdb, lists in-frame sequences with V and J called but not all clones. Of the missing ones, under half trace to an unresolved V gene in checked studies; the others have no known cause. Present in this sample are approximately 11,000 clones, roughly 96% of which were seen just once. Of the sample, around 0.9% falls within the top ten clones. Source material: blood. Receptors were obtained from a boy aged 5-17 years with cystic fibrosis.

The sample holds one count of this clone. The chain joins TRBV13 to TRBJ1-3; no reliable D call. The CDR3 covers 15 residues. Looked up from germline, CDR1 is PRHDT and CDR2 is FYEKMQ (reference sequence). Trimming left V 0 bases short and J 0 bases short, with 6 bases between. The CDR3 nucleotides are TGTGCCAGCAGCTTAGGAGGATTCTCTGGAAACACCATATATTTT. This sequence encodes CASSLGGFSGNTIYF.

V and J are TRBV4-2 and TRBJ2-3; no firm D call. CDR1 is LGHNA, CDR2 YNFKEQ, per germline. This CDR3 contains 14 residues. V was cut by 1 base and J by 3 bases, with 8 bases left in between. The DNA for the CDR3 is TGTGCCAGCAGCCAAGGTCTTTTAACAGATACGCAGTATTTT. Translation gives CASSQGLLTDTQYF.

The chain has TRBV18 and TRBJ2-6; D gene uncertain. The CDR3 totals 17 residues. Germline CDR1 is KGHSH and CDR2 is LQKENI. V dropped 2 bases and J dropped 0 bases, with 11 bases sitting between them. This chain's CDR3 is CASSPISEFSGANVLTF. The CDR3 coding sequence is TGTGCCAGCTCACCAATATCGGAATTCTCTGGGGCCAACGTCCTGACTTTC.

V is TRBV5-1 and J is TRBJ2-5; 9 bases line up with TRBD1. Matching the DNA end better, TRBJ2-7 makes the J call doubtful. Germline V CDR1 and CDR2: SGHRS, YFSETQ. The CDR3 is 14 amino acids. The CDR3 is CASSFRTGAYEQYF. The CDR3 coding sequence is TGCGCCAGCAGCTTTAGGACAGGGGCCTACGAGCAGTACTTC.

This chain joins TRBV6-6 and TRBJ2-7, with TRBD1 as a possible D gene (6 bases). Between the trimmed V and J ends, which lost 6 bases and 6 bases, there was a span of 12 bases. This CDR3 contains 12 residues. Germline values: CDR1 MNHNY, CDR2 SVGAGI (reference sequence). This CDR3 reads CASSLGQIEQYF. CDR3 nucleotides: TGTGCCAGCAGCCTCGGACAGATCGAGCAGTACTTC.

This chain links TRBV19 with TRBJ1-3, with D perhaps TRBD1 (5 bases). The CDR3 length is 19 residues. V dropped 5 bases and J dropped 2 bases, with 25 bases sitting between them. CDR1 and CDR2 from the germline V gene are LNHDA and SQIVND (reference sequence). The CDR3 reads CASSPEGRQRGEAGNTIYF. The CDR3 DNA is TGTGCCAGTAGTCCGGAGGGGCGCCAAAGAGGGGAAGCTGGAAACACCATATATTTT. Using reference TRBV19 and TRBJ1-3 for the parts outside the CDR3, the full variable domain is DGGITQSPKYLFRKEGQNVTLSCEQNLNHDAMYWYRQDPGQGLRLIYYSQIVNDFQKGDIAEGYSVSREKKESFPLTVTSAQKNPTAFYLCASSPEGRQRGEAGNTIYFGEGSWLTVV.

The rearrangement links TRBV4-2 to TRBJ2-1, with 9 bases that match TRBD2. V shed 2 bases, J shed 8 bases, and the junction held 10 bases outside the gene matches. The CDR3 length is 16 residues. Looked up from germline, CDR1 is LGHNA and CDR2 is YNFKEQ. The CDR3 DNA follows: TGTGCCAGCAGCCAAAGACGGCGGGGGGGCCGAGATGAGCAGTTCTTC. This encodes CASSQRRRGGRDEQFF.

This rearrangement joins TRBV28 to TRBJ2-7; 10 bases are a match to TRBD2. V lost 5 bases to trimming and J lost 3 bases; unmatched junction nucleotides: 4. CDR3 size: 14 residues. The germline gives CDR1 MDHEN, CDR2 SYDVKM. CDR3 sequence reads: CASSPVAGGYEQYF. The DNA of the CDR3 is TGTGCCAGCAGTCCCGTAGCGGGGGGCTACGAGCAGTACTTC.

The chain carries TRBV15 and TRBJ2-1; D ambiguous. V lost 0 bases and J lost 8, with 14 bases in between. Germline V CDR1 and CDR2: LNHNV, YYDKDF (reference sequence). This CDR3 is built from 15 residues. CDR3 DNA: TGTGCCACCAGCAGAGATCGGTCAGGCAAGGATGAGCAGTTCTTC. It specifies CATSRDRSGKDEQFF.

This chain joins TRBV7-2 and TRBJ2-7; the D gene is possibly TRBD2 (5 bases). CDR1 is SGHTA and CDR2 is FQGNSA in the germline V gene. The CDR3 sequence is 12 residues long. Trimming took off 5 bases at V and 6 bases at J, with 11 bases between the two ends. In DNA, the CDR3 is TGTGCCAGCAGCCCCATACGGGGCGAGCAGTACTTC. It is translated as CASSPIRGEQYF.